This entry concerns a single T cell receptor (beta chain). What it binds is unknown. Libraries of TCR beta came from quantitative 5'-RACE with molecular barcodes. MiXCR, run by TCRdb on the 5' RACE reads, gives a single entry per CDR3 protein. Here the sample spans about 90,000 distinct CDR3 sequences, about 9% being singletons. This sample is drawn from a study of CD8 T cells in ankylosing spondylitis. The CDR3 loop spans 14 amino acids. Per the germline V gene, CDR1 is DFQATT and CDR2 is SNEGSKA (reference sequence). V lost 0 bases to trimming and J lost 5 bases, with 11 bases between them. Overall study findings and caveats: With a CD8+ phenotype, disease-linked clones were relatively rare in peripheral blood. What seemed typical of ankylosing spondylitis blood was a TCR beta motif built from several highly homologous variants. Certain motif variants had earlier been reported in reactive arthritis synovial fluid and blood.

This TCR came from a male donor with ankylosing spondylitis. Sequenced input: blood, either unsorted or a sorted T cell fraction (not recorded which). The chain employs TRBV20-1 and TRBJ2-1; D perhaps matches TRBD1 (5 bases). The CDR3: CSARDLDTDNEQFF. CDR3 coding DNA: TGCAGTGCTAGAGATCTGGACACCGACAATGAGCAGTTCTTC.